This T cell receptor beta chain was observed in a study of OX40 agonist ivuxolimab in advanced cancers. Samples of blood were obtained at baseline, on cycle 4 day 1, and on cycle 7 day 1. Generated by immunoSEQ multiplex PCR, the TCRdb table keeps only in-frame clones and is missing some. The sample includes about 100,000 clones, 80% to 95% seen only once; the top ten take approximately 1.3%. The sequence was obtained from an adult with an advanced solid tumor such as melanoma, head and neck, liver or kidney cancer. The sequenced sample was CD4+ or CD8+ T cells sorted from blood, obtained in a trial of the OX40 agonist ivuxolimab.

CDR3 loop: CASRPAGSSYEQYF. The CDR3 coding sequence is TGTGCCAGCAGACCAGCGGGAAGTTCCTACGAGCAGTACTTC. The V call is TRBV5-4, the J call TRBJ2-7; 7 nucleotides match TRBD2. There are 14 residues in the CDR3. Germline V lookup: CDR1 SGHNT, CDR2 YYREEE (reference sequence). V dropped 5 bases and J dropped 1; count of bases not matched to a gene: 6.